The 15 T cell receptor beta chains below all came from one sample that was sequenced in a study of human T cells and chemical hapten exposure. TCRdb itself ran the RACE reads through MiXCR, one entry per CDR3 protein. This repertoire shows a few hundred thousand distinct CDR3 sequences, nearly 6.5% found once; its top ten account for around 5.8%. The time point denotes: patch test 2, 6 weeks after DPC sensitization. Treatment reported: therapeutic diphenylcyclopropenone sensitization with weekly scalp DPC. The sample here was whole blood, taken in connection with sensitization to the hapten diphenylcyclopropenone (DPC). The source is a woman aged 18-29 years with alopecia areata. Some clones in this sample may be carry-over from other donors' samples.

V and J are TRBV7-2 and TRBJ2-1, with D hard to call. This CDR3 is built from 14 residues. Germline-derived CDR1 and CDR2 are SGHTA and FQGNSA. Between the trimmed V and J ends, which lost 7 bases and 8 bases, there was a span of 18 bases. CDR3 residues: CASNYTNGPDEQFF. The CDR3, as DNA: TGTGCCAGCAATTACACCAACGGCCCCGATGAGCAGTTCTTC. The entire variable domain, with the rest obtained from reference TRBV7-2 and TRBJ2-1, is as follows: GAGVSQSPSNKVTEKGKDVELRCDPISGHTALYWYRQSLGQGLEFLIYFQGNSAPDKSGLPSDRFSAERTGGSVSTLTIQRTQQEDSAVYLCASNYTNGPDEQFFGPGTRLTVL.

This clonotype occurred a few times. The V and J genes are TRBV5-1 and TRBJ2-3; TRBD2 agrees at 8 bases. V shed 4 bases, J shed 0 bases, and the junction held 7 bases outside the gene matches. This CDR3 has 16 residues. CDR1 and CDR2 from the germline V gene are SGHRS and YFSETQ. The CDR3 reads CASSAGGSASTDTQYF. CDR3 DNA sequence: TGCGCCAGCAGCGCGGGGGGCTCAGCCAGCACAGATACGCAGTATTTT.

This clonotype showed up just a few times. The gene calls are TRBV7-2 and TRBJ1-5, with a weak D call TRBD1 (5 bases). The CDR3 has 14 amino acids. CDR1 and CDR2 (germline): SGHTA, FQGNSA. V lost 4 bases and J 8 bases, leaving 15 bases between the germline ends. The chain's CDR3 is CASSSGTLREPQHF. The CDR3 region has the DNA TGTGCCAGCAGCTCCGGGACCTTGCGGGAGCCCCAGCATTTT.

The chain uses TRBV7-2 and TRBJ2-3; no reliable D call. This CDR3 is built from 14 residues. V was pared by 7 bases and J by 1 base, with 12 bases between. In germline, CDR1 is SGHTA, CDR2 FQGNSA. CDR3 sequence reads: CASNNLDRTDTQYF. The CDR3, as DNA: TGTGCCAGCAACAACCTCGACCGCACAGATACGCAGTATTTT.

V and J are TRBV7-2 and TRBJ1-1; D possibly corresponds to TRBD1 (5 bases). Trimming shortened V by 1 base and J by 8 bases, and 11 bases separated the two germline ends. The V gene's germline CDR1 is SGHTA and CDR2 FQGNSA. The CDR3 covers 13 residues. Here the CDR3 reads CASSLVWQGEAFF. DNA of the CDR3: TGTGCCAGCAGCTTAGTGTGGCAGGGAGAAGCTTTCTTT.

In its sample, this clonotype was seen many times. The chain employs TRBV4-3 and TRBJ2-3; D unclear. The CDR3 contains 13 residues. Germline loops: CDR1 LGHNA, CDR2 YSLEER. V was trimmed by 0 bases and J by 5 bases, leaving 6 bases between them. CDR3 sequence reads: CASSQESLDTQYF. The CDR3 coding sequence is TGCGCCAGCAGCCAAGAGTCCCTAGATACGCAGTATTTT.

This clonotype was seen at least ten times. This chain joins TRBV28 and TRBJ1-1; TRBD1 matches at 10 bases. Germline V CDR1 and CDR2: MDHEN, SYDVKM. The trim removed 6 bases at V and 0 bases at J, leaving 16 bases unmatched. This CDR3 has 19 amino acids. The CDR3 bases are TGTGCCAGCAGAACCAGGTTTGACAGGGGGCTCGGGATGAACACTGAAGCTTTCTTT. Amino acid sequence: CASRTRFDRGLGMNTEAFF.

This clonotype was seen repeatedly, ten times or more. V usage is TRBV29-1 and J usage is TRBJ1-1, with a tentative D call TRBD1 (6 bases). The CDR3 covers 15 residues. Germline CDR1 is SQVTM and CDR2 is ANQGSEA. V lost 7 bases and J lost 2, with 20 bases in between. The DNA for the CDR3 is TGCAGCGCAATGAAAGACAGGAACTCCAACACTGAAGCTTTCTTT. Its translation is CSAMKDRNSNTEAFF.

This clonotype has just a few counts. This rearrangement joins TRBV5-4 to TRBJ2-3; possibly TRBD2 for D (5 bases). The CDR3 has 14 amino acids. Germline V gene sequence: CDR1 SGHNT, CDR2 YYREEE (reference sequence). V lost 4 bases and J lost 0, with 9 bases in between. CDR3 protein: CASSVGVSTDTQYF. The CDR3 DNA sequence: TGTGCCAGCAGCGTGGGAGTCAGCACAGATACGCAGTATTTT.

The gene calls are TRBV7-2 and TRBJ2-3; a possible D gene is TRBD2 (5 bases). This CDR3 spans 13 amino acids. The V gene lost 5 bases and the J gene lost 6 bases, with 12 bases spanning the gap. Per germline, CDR1 SGHTA and CDR2 FQGNSA. CDR3 bases: TGTGCCAGCAGCACCGGACTCTATGATACGCAGTATTTT. This gives the protein CASSTGLYDTQYF.

This clonotype has a count of ten or more. This chain joins TRBV12-3 or TRBV12-4 and TRBJ1-1; no definite D call. The CDR3 runs 13 residues. The V end was cut by 0 bases, the J end by 11 bases, with 13 bases between. In DNA, the CDR3 is TGTGCCAGCAGTTTAGCTGAGGCAACCGAGGCTTTCTTT. Translation gives CASSLAEATEAFF.

CDR3 coding DNA: TGTGCCAGCAGTTCCCCGGCGGGCGATGAGCAGTTCTTC. Amino acids: CASSSPAGDEQFF. The genes are TRBV6-2 or TRBV6-3 and TRBJ2-1, with D possibly being TRBD2 (5 bases). Germline CDR1 and CDR2: MNHEY and SVGEGT. The V end lost 4 bases, the J end lost 8 bases, and 12 bases lay between the germline ends. The CDR3 contains 13 residues.

V and J are TRBV14 and TRBJ2-3; 9 bases fit TRBD1. The CDR3 has 16 residues. Germline V gene data show CDR1 as SGHDN and CDR2 as FVKESK. V lost 4 bases and J lost 2; bases outside the gene matches: 7. CDR3 sequence (DNA): TGTGCCAGCAGCCCATGGGACAGGGTATTCACAGATACGCAGTATTTT. As protein: CASSPWDRVFTDTQYF.

The chain combines TRBV6-5 with TRBJ2-3, with D perhaps matching TRBD2 (5 bases). V lost 0 bases and J 3 bases, leaving 13 bases between the germline ends. The germline CDR1 and CDR2 sequences are MNHEY and SVGAGI. This CDR3 comprises 16 residues. The CDR3 region has the DNA TGTGCCAGCAGTTACTCGTCCCGGGGAAGGACAGATACGCAGTATTTT. This gives the protein CASSYSSRGRTDTQYF.

This clonotype has only a few counts. The V gene is TRBV7-3, the J gene TRBJ2-7; D is perhaps TRBD2 (7 bases). The CDR3 consists of 14 residues. V was trimmed by 6 bases and J by 5 bases, leaving 17 bases between them. From germline, CDR1 is SGHTA and CDR2 FQGTGA. CDR3: CASSPSGGQDEQYF. DNA for the CDR3: TGTGCCAGCAGTCCTTCCGGGGGGCAGGACGAGCAGTACTTC.